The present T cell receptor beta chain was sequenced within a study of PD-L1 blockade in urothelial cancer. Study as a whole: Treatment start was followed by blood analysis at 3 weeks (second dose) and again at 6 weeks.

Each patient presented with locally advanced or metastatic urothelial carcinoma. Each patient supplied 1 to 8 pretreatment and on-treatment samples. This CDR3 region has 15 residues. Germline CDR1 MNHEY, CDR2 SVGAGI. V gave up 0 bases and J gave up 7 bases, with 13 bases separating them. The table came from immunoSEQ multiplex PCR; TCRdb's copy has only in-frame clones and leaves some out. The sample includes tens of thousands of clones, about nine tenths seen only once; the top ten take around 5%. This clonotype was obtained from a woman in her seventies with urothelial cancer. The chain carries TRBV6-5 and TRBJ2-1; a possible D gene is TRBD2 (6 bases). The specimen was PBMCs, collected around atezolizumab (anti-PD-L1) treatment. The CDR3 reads CASSYSTGGENEQFF. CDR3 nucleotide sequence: TGTGCCAGCAGTTACTCGACCGGCGGGGAGAATGAGCAGTTCTTC.